This T cell receptor (beta chain) was found in a study of radiation and T cells in renal cell carcinoma (dated by TCRdb to the early 2020s). Regarding the study in general: Samples were obtained from a clinical trial, in which 15 Gy stereotactic body radiation therapy was delivered to primary renal cell carcinomas and nephrectomy was performed 4 weeks later. In total, almost 55 samples, comprising 25 or so tumors and some 27 peripheral blood samples, were subjected to TCR beta sequencing. In the 53 samples combined, some 4,000,000 unique CDR3 nucleotide sequences were found, encoding about 2.7 million unique CDR3 amino acid sequences.

According to the study, the label for this sample's time point signals: blood 2 weeks post-SBRT. The treatment or condition label, as the study defines it: 15 Gy SBRT to primary tumor, nephrectomy 4 weeks later. To follow tumor-enriched clonotypes, peripheral blood was collected serially from radiation-treated patients at baseline and again at 2 weeks and 4 weeks after SBRT. Every patient's renal cell carcinoma showed clear cell pathology. The QIAamp DNA Blood Mini Kit (Qiagen) was used to prepare genomic DNA for TCR sequencing. Only samples passing all quality control checks were included in the analyses. Remarks on this clone: The specificity of this receptor is unknown. The record has no base qualities; no much larger clone is one base away.

The study at large found these results: In blood, the top tumor clonotypes increased from baseline to 2 weeks after radiation and then shrank by 4 weeks, which suggests a temporary expansion of tumor-resident clones. Because no pretreatment tumor biopsies were available, whether clonotypes were present in the tumor at baseline could not be determined. The single-armed trial design could not address effects of radiation dose or scheduling on the TCR repertoire. Tracking of blood repertoire dynamics stopped at approximately 4 weeks after treatment, with no follow-up past that point.

The CDR3 numbers 17 residues from cysteine through phenylalanine. The DNA shown is the 51-base CDR3, in frame from base 1. The germline V and J ends show losses of 5 bases and 8 bases respectively, and no gene match explains 16 bases of the junction. The germline V gene encodes CDR1 MNHEY and CDR2 SMNVEV (reference sequence). Following the manufacturer's recommendations, the immunoSEQ kit was used to generate TCR beta libraries from genomic DNA. To prepare libraries, a first multiplex PCR with proprietary primers was run, followed by a second PCR that added unique barcodes, and a bead cleanup was done after each round. A positive control reaction and a negative control reaction, both provided in the kit, were run with every batch of samples. The final libraries underwent checking on an Agilent 4200 TapeStation D1000 ScreenTape, volumetric pooling, and quantification by qPCR. Sequencing ran on an Illumina NextSeq500 with a MidOutput 150-cycle cartridge, using 156 Read1 and 15 Index1 cycles with kit custom primers. The pooled library was loaded at roughly 1 pM with roughly 20% PhiX control spiked in. Under the source paper's analysis protocol: The vendor-processed data were analyzed in R, and a clonotype was defined as all T cells that share the same CDR3 nucleotide sequence. For clone abundance analyses, frequencies were normalized to the 10,000 most abundant clones per sample. Before analysis, public T cell clones were removed, and these numbered fewer than six per sample on average. Tumor-enriched clonotypes and baseline blood-enriched clonotypes were defined as those with an abundance difference of at least 32-fold between compartments. A beta-binomial differential abundance model was applied to find clonotypes that expanded or contracted between blood time points. The Baroni-Urbani and Buser coefficient was used to measure tumor-blood repertoire similarity, and groups were compared with two-tailed Wilcoxon tests in R. In TCRdb, the immuneACCESS table is reduced to in-frame sequences with V and J assigned. These tables do not hold every clone; where another copy was compared, an unresolved V gene accounts for under half, and the others remain unexplained. The DNA gave D and trimming, while V, J and clone size come from that table. This sample has 100,000 to 150,000 clones in its table, and approximately 90% of those were observed once. The ten largest account for about 5.6% of the sample.

The sequencing here drew on blood, taken from a patient whose treatment included radiotherapy and nephrectomy. The chain is made from TRBV27 and TRBJ2-3; TRBD2 aligns with 10 central bases. This sequence originates from an older woman with renal cell carcinoma. This receptor has the CDR3 CASSLTVTSGVEGTQYF. The base sequence is TGTGCCAGCAGTCTAACCGTTACTAGCGGGGTGGAGGGTACGCAGTATTTT.